Listed here is a single T cell receptor (beta chain). A much larger clone differs from this one at a single base, so this may be a read error. The data are from a study of CD4 and CD8 cells across lung adenocarcinoma regions. The CDR3 is 13 residues long. Germline CDR1 is SGDLS and CDR2 is YYNGEE. From the PCR reads, TCRdb called clonotypes with MiXCR, one entry per CDR3 protein. This sample has fewer than 30,000 distinct CDR3 sequences, with 53% found just once. The chain has TRBV9 and TRBJ2-1; D not resolved. The J call is uncertain, as TRBJ2-7 better fits the DNA end. The sample taken for sequencing was CD8+ T cells from the center of a lung tumor. The clonotype was recovered from a male donor with lung adenocarcinoma. The CD4 and CD8 labels of this study may be unreliable. The CDR3 is CASSVGPNNEQYF. CDR3 nucleotides: TGTGCCAGCAGCGTAGGGCCGAACAATGAGCAGTACTTC.